This paragraph covers one T cell receptor (beta chain) sequence. The sample comes from a study of technical replicates of blood from a few donors. This table comes from immunoSEQ multiplex PCR, and its TCRdb copy is limited to in-frame clones, with some not included. The table includes some 87,000 clones, about 96% detected once. The CDR3 spans 16 residues. From germline, CDR1 is LGHNA and CDR2 YSLEER. The junction had 9 bases not matched to a gene; V was cut back by 0 bases and J by 4 bases. The chain employs TRBV4-3 and TRBJ2-7; 7 bases are shared with TRBD2. The receptor was derived from a human donor in good health. The specimen sequenced was T cells isolated from PBMCs. CDR3 sequence: CASSQDTGGSIYEQYF. Here the CDR3 DNA reads TGCGCCAGCAGCCAAGATACCGGCGGGAGTATTTACGAGCAGTACTTC.